This TCR beta chain was sequenced during a study of CD8 T cells in Susac syndrome. Remarks on this clonotype: The target antigen is unknown.

The CDR3 contains 15 residues. V was clipped by 3 bases and J by 5 bases, with 14 bases between them. The germline CDR1 and CDR2 sequences are LNHDA and SQIVND (reference sequence). Findings and caveats of the study: A relatively small number of individuals underwent TCR sequencing and HLA analysis.

Included as multiple sclerosis controls were treatment-naive patients who had stable or active relapsing-remitting disease. TEMRA cells were FACS-enriched, and CD8+ and CD4+ T cells were isolated negatively. An input of roughly 0.5 to 1 ug of RNA was subjected to reverse transcription using random hexamers. TCRdb recomputed calls from the immunoSEQ multiplex PCR reads with MiXCR, one row per CDR3 protein. Of tens of thousands of distinct CDR3 sequences detected, 90% to 95% appear once; the ten largest clones hold around 0.49%. The material sequenced was CD8+ T cells from PBMCs. The TCR was taken from a human donor with multiple sclerosis. This chain connects TRBV19 to TRBJ2-1; a weak D match, TRBD2 (6 bases). The CDR3 reads CASSMAGTGHNEQFF. The DNA for the CDR3 is TGTGCCAGTAGTATGGCGGGGACTGGGCACAATGAGCAGTTCTTC.